Each of the 28 T cell receptor beta chains below was sequenced from the same sample in a study of early stage breast cancer tumors. Profiled with immunoSEQ multiplex PCR; TCRdb holds only in-frame clones, not every one. The sample lists tens of thousands of clones; 75% to 95% were seen once. Sequencing input: blood. The receptor source for this set is a person aged 70 to 85 with breast cancer.

The chain has TRBV7-8 and TRBJ2-7, with 9 positions matching TRBD1. The V gene's germline CDR1 is SGHVS and CDR2 FQNEAQ. Losses at the gene ends were 6 bases for V and 7 bases for J; bases not matched to a gene: 10. CDR3 length: 14 residues. The CDR3 is CASRARTGVGEQYF. CDR3 nucleotide sequence: TGTGCCAGCAGGGCCAGGACAGGGGTAGGGGAGCAGTACTTC.

This chain connects TRBV7-9 to TRBJ1-6, with 9 bases lining up with TRBD1. V lost 5 bases, J lost 8 bases, and 7 bases stayed unmatched. The CDR3 runs to 15 residues. The germline V gene has CDR1 SEHNR and CDR2 FQNEAQ (reference sequence). CDR3 coding DNA: TGTGCCAGCAGCCCTACGGACAGGGGTGATTCACCCCTCCACTTT. Translated, it gives CASSPTDRGDSPLHF.

The chain carries TRBV6-5 and TRBJ2-7; D gene ambiguous. Germline CDR1 reads MNHEY; CDR2 reads SVGAGI. This CDR3 region has 12 residues. With 3 bases removed from V and 3 bases from J, the gap between germline ends came to 6 bases. The CDR3: CASSYGLYEQYF. CDR3 nucleotides: TGTGCCAGCAGTTATGGGCTCTACGAGCAGTACTTC.

The chain has TRBV13 and TRBJ1-1, with 8 bases fitting TRBD1. Germline V gives CDR1 PRHDT, CDR2 FYEKMQ (reference sequence). The trim removed 5 bases at V and 5 bases at J, leaving 7 bases unmatched. The CDR3 totals 14 residues. The CDR3 region is CASSPRQGWTEAFF. In DNA form, the CDR3 reads TGTGCCAGCAGCCCGCGACAGGGGTGGACTGAAGCTTTCTTT.

V and J are TRBV29-1 and TRBJ2-1; TRBD2 is a possible D gene (7 bases). CDR1 is SQVTM and CDR2 is ANQGSEA in the germline V gene. V dropped 7 bases and J dropped 0 bases, with 16 bases sitting between them. The length of the CDR3 is 15 residues. The CDR3 DNA reads as TGCAGCGCGGACAGTCCGGGGGGCTCCTACAATGAGCAGTTCTTC. Residues: CSADSPGGSYNEQFF.

The chain uses TRBV6-6 and TRBJ1-4; 8 bases line up with TRBD1. The length of the CDR3 is 15 residues. CDR1 is MNHNY, CDR2 SVGAGI, per germline (reference sequence). The V segment lost 4 bases and the J segment 7 bases; nucleotides outside the gene matches: 8. This chain's CDR3 is CASSSWTGRSEKLFF. CDR3 sequence (DNA): TGTGCCAGCAGTTCATGGACAGGGAGGAGTGAAAAACTGTTTTTT.

This rearrangement joins TRBV6-5 to TRBJ1-5, with D unresolved. This CDR3 has 14 residues. The V gene's germline CDR1 is MNHEY and CDR2 SVGAGI. V was cut by 3 bases and J by 0 bases, with 6 bases left in between. For the CDR3, the DNA is TGTGCCAGCAGTTATGGCAGTAGCAATCAGCCCCAGCATTTT. This translates into CASSYGSSNQPQHF.

This chain joins TRBV5-4 and TRBJ1-6, with 7 bases that match TRBD1. This CDR3 has 16 amino acids. Trimming at V came to 3 bases and at J to 3 bases, leaving 6 bases not matched to a gene. The germline V gene has CDR1 SGHNT and CDR2 YYREEE (reference sequence). The DNA of the CDR3 is TGTGCCAGCAGCTGGGCCAGGGGGGTCTATAATTCACCCCTCCACTTT. This codes for CASSWARGVYNSPLHF.

The genes are TRBV2 and TRBJ1-3; TRBD1 agrees at 8 bases. The CDR3 has 13 residues. After removal of 6 bases from V and 2 bases from J, the junction contained 0 bases not matched to a gene. Germline CDR1 and CDR2: SNHLY and FYNNEI. CDR3 in DNA: TGTGCCAGCAGGGACAGGGCTGGAAACACCATATATTTT. Translated, it gives CASRDRAGNTIYF.

V gene TRBV19 combines with J gene TRBJ1-2; a weak D match, TRBD1 (6 bases). V was shortened by 9 bases and J by 2 bases, with 13 bases between the two germline ends. Germline V gives CDR1 LNHDA, CDR2 SQIVND (reference sequence). The length of the CDR3 is 13 residues. The CDR3 reads CASRTEENYGYTF. CDR3 nucleotide sequence: TGTGCCAGCCGGACAGAGGAAAACTATGGCTACACCTTC. Drawing the rest from reference TRBV19 and TRBJ1-2, the complete variable domain is DGGITQSPKYLFRKEGQNVTLSCEQNLNHDAMYWYRQDPGQGLRLIYYSQIVNDFQKGDIAEGYSVSREKKESFPLTVTSAQKNPTAFYLCASRTEENYGYTFGSGTRLTVV.

This clone occurred once. The V gene is TRBV19, the J gene TRBJ1-1; TRBD1 aligns across 10 bases. The CDR3 covers 15 residues. CDR1 and CDR2 from the germline V gene are LNHDA and SQIVND (reference sequence). V was clipped by 7 bases and J by 5 bases; unmatched bases: 10. The CDR3 coding sequence is TGTGCCAGTACCACCGGGACAGGGGCGTATACTGAAGCTTTCTTT. It specifies CASTTGTGAYTEAFF. Filled out from reference TRBV19 and TRBJ1-1, the complete variable domain reads DGGITQSPKYLFRKEGQNVTLSCEQNLNHDAMYWYRQDPGQGLRLIYYSQIVNDFQKGDIAEGYSVSREKKESFPLTVTSAQKNPTAFYLCASTTGTGAYTEAFFGQGTRLTVV.

The rearrangement uses TRBV29-1 and TRBJ1-6; D unresolved. This CDR3 is built from 13 residues. With 2 bases removed from V and 7 bases from J, the gap between germline ends came to 9 bases. Per the germline V gene, CDR1 is SQVTM and CDR2 is ANQGSEA. CDR3 in amino acids: CSVENPRNSPLHF. As DNA, the CDR3 is TGCAGCGTTGAAAATCCCCGGAATTCACCCCTCCACTTT.

The chain combines TRBV4-3 with TRBJ2-1; no firm D call. This CDR3 region has 15 residues. Per germline, CDR1 LGHNA and CDR2 YSLEER. V shed 1 base and J shed 4 bases, with 11 bases lying between them. In nucleotides, the CDR3 is TGCGCCAGCAGCCAAGCCAGGTGGCTTTACAATGAGCAGTTCTTC. Its protein product is CASSQARWLYNEQFF.

The rearrangement uses TRBV4-1 and TRBJ1-3; D is possibly TRBD1 (5 bases). Germline values: CDR1 MGHRA, CDR2 YSYEKL. The CDR3 runs 16 residues. V dropped 2 bases and J dropped 2 bases, with 13 bases sitting between them. The CDR3 DNA is TGCGCCAGCAGCCAAAGTCCGGGGGGAACTGGAAACACCATATATTTT. It encodes CASSQSPGGTGNTIYF.

The chain employs TRBV11-2 and TRBJ2-5; D possibly corresponds to TRBD2 (6 bases). Germline CDR1 reads SGHAT; CDR2 reads FQNNGV. Deletions cut 4 bases from V and 4 bases from J, with 13 bases between. There are 14 residues in the CDR3. The DNA of the CDR3 is TGTGCCAGCAGCTCTATGGGGGGAGGAGAGACCCAGTACTTC. This translates into CASSSMGGGETQYF.

The chain joins TRBV19 to TRBJ2-3; the match to TRBD1 covers 9 bases. Germline loops: CDR1 LNHDA, CDR2 SQIVND (reference sequence). There are 16 residues in the CDR3. Trimming at V came to 6 bases and at J to 1 base, leaving 8 bases not matched to a gene. CDR3 sequence (DNA): TGTGCCAGTAGCCCAGAGCGGGACAGGGGCACAGATACGCAGTATTTT. Translating gives CASSPERDRGTDTQYF.

CDR3 sequence reads: CASSLVENSPLHF. CDR3 in DNA: TGCGCCAGCAGCTTGGTTGAGAATTCACCCCTCCACTTT. The J gene is TRBJ1-6, the V gene TRBV5-1; D is unclear. The CDR3 is 13 residues long. Germline V gene sequence: CDR1 SGHRS, CDR2 YFSETQ. Trimming cost V 0 bases and J 7 bases, with 5 bases left between them.

This clone appeared a single time. V is TRBV2 and J is TRBJ2-6, with 11 bases matching TRBD1. Germline V gives CDR1 SNHLY, CDR2 FYNNEI. J gave up 1 base and V 7 bases, and 6 bases lay outside the gene matches. This CDR3 is built from 17 residues. The CDR3 DNA reads as TGTGCCAGCATTCCGGGACAGGGGGTTTCTGGGGCCAACGTCCTGACTTTC. This gives the protein CASIPGQGVSGANVLTF. The full variable domain, with the rest looked up from reference TRBV2 and TRBJ2-6, is EPEVTQTPSHQVTQMGQEVILRCVPISNHLYFYWYRQILGQKVEFLVSFYNNEISEKSEIFDDQFSVERPDGSNFTLKIRSTKLEDSAMYFCASIPGQGVSGANVLTFGAGSRLTVL.

V gene TRBV5-4 combines with J gene TRBJ1-6; D remains unclear. The CDR3 runs to 15 residues. CDR1 is SGHNT and CDR2 is YYREEE in the germline V gene (reference sequence). V was clipped by 6 bases and J by 7 bases, with 17 bases between them. The CDR3 DNA reads TGTGCCAGCACCCAGTTAGAGGACTTAAATTCACCCCTCCACTTT. It codes for CASTQLEDLNSPLHF.

V is TRBV10-2 and J is TRBJ2-3; 10 bases match TRBD2. This CDR3 contains 15 residues. Trimming at V came to 2 bases and at J to 7 bases, leaving 6 bases not matched to a gene. Per germline, CDR1 WSHSY and CDR2 SAAADI. CDR3 protein: CASSEPAGGRHTQYF. The DNA of the CDR3 is TGCGCCAGCAGTGAGCCAGCGGGGGGGCGACATACGCAGTATTTT.

The chain couples TRBV7-6 to TRBJ2-3, with 8 bases lining up with TRBD2. The CDR3 contains 15 residues. CDR1 and CDR2 from the germline V gene are SGHVS and FNYEAQ. J gave up 2 bases and V 6 bases, and 7 bases lay outside the gene matches. The CDR3 sequence: CASSAGTRSTDTQYF. As DNA, the CDR3 is TGTGCCAGCAGTGCCGGGACTAGATCCACAGATACGCAGTATTTT.

V is TRBV5-6 and J is TRBJ1-5; a possible D gene is TRBD1 (5 bases). Trimming pared 4 bases from V and 1 base from J, leaving 12 bases between. The CDR3 totals 15 residues. Looked up from germline, CDR1 is SGHDT and CDR2 is YYEEEE. As DNA, the CDR3 is TGTGCCAGCAGCAAATTGACAGCCAGCAATCAGCCCCAGCATTTT. Its protein is CASSKLTASNQPQHF.

The sample holds a few counts of this clone. The chain has TRBV6-1 and TRBJ1-2; possibly TRBD1 for D (6 bases). CDR1 and CDR2 from the germline V gene are MNHNS and SASEGT. The V and J ends lost 6 bases and 3 bases respectively, with 14 bases between them. The CDR3 length is 14 residues. In DNA form, the CDR3 reads TGTGCCAGCAGAGAACAGGGTCCCGACTATGGCTACACCTTC. Protein product: CASREQGPDYGYTF.

The chain links TRBV5-6 to TRBJ1-4; 11 bases match TRBD1. The V segment lost 2 bases and the J segment 13 bases; nucleotides outside the gene matches: 4. CDR1 is SGHDT and CDR2 is YYEEEE in the germline V gene. CDR3 length equals 13 residues. CDR3 coding DNA: TGTGCCAGCAGCTTTGGGGACAGGGGGTCACTGTTTTTT. Translating gives CASSFGDRGSLFF.

This chain uses TRBV5-3 with TRBJ2-7, with TRBD1 matching 7 bases. TRBV5-3 is flagged as an ORF with uncertain function. Germline trimming cut 0 bases from V and 5 bases from J; bases unmatched to any gene: 14. This CDR3 contains 17 residues. CDR3 bases: TGTGCCAGAAGCTTGGCCTACGTGACAGGGATGTCCCACGAGCAGTACTTC. The encoded protein is CARSLAYVTGMSHEQYF.

The V and J genes are TRBV2 and TRBJ1-1, with TRBD1 matching 9 bases. With V trimmed by 11 bases and J by 5 bases, 15 bases remained unmatched. The length of the CDR3 is 15 residues. Germline V gene data show CDR1 as SNHLY and CDR2 as FYNNEI. This CDR3 is CAWRVGQGYATEAFF. For the CDR3, the DNA is TGTGCCTGGAGGGTAGGACAGGGGTATGCGACTGAAGCTTTCTTT. The full variable domain, its missing parts supplied by reference TRBV2 and TRBJ1-1, is EPEVTQTPSHQVTQMGQEVILRCVPISNHLYFYWYRQILGQKVEFLVSFYNNEISEKSEIFDDQFSVERPDGSNFTLKIRSTKLEDSAMYFCAWRVGQGYATEAFFGQGTRLTVV.

The chain carries TRBV6-4 and TRBJ1-5; D might be TRBD1 (5 bases). Germline-derived CDR1 and CDR2 are MRHNA and SNTAGT. This CDR3 comprises 14 residues. Trimming cost V 0 bases and J 3 bases, with 6 bases left between them. This CDR3 is CASSDSTDNQPQHF. In nucleotides, the CDR3 is TGTGCCAGCAGTGACTCGACAGACAATCAGCCCCAGCATTTT.

V usage is TRBV4-2 and J usage is TRBJ2-7, with D possibly TRBD2 on 6 matching bases. Germline-derived CDR1 and CDR2 are LGHNA and YNFKEQ. The CDR3 has 14 residues. V was pared by 1 base and J by 5 bases, with 12 bases between. Here the CDR3 reads CASSQAAGRDEQYF. The DNA of the CDR3 is TGTGCCAGCAGCCAAGCGGCGGGGCGAGACGAGCAGTACTTC.